This TCR beta chain came from a study of control samples from healthy donors and cancer patients. Generated by immunoSEQ multiplex PCR, the TCRdb table keeps only in-frame clones and is missing some. Found here are some 97,000 clones, over 75% of them singletons; the top ten hold 15% to 20%. The clonotype originates from a woman in her fifties or sixties in good health. Sequenced sample: blood.

In DNA, the CDR3 is TGTGCCAGCAGTGAAAGCGGACTAGCGGGAATTTACAATGAGCAGTTCTTC. Its protein product is CASSESGLAGIYNEQFF. This chain links TRBV2 with TRBJ2-1; the match to TRBD2 covers 12 bases. The CDR3 totals 17 residues. Germline trimming cut 2 bases from V and 4 bases from J; bases unmatched to any gene: 6. The germline V gene encodes CDR1 SNHLY and CDR2 FYNNEI.